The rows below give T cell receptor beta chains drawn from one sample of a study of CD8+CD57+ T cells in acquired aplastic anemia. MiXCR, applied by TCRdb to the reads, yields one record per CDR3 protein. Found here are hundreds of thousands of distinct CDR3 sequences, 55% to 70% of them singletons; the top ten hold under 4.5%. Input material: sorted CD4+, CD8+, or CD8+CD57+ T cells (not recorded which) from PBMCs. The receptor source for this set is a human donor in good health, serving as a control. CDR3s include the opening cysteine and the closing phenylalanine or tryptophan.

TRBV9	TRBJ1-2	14	CASSVARGGAGYTF
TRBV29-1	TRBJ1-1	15	CSAPKDSRMNTEAFF
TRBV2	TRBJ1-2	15	CASSLGSSKIYGSTF
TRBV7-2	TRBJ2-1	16	CASSLVSRQGGETQFF
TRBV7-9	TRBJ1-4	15	CATSICGAGREKLFF
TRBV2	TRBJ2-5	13	CASSKGGNQTQYF
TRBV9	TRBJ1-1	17	CASSLVVVGVVSTEAFF
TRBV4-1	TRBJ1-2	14	CASSHVGRDPGYTF
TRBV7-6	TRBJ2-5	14	CASSLARTTGTRHF
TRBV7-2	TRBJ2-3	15	CASSPVGQEAYGYNF
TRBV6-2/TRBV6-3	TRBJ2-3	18	CASSPVRESGISTDTQYF
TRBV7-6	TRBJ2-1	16	CASSSGVGQLYTEQFF
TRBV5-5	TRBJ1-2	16	CASSWDRGVGDYGYTF
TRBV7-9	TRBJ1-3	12	CASSQQGNTIYF
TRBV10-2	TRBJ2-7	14	CASSGPGSNYGYNF
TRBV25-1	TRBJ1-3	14	CASSEWRGGDTLYF
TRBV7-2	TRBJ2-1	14	CASSTGLVRGGKFF
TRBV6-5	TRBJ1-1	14	CASRTGGTNTEAFF
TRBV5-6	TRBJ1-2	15	CASSADREGAGGYTF
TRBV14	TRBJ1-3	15	CASYKRAVSGNTIYF
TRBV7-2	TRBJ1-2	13	CASSGRILGGHIF
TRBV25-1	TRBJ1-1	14	CASSELGSVTEAFF
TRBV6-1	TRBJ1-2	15	CASIPRRDGNYGYTF
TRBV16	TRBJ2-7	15	CASSPRRGDPYEQYF
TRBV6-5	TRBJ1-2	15	CASSSGDRGVYGYTF
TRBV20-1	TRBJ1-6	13	CSARAGQADTLHF
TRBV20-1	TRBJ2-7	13	CSAKRGGAYEQYF
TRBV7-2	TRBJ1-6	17	CASSLSLAGGKETPLHF
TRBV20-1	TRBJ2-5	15	CSARDSGSTNETQYF
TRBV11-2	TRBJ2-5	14	CASSLGGMQETQYF
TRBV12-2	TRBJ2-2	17	CDNLSTAPGGSTDELFF
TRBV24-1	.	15	CATSKPGTDSYEQYF
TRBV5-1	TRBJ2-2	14	CARGEIAITGELFF
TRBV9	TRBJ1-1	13	CASSDVGSRAAFF
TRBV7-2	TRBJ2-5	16	CASSLWTSGGGETQYF
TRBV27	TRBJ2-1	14	CASISRAGYNEQFF
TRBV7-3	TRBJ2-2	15	CASSHDRTNTGELFF
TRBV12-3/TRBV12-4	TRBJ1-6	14	CASSRGPLDSPLHF
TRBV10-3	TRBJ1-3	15	CASRPGGVGGNTIYF